The source of this TCR beta chain is a study of blood T cells in healthy people across ages. V shed 1 base and J shed 8 bases, with 4 bases lying between them. This CDR3 region has 11 residues. CDR1 KGHDR and CDR2 SFDVKD come from the germline V gene. Combining a sample-barcoded 5' primer with a J-beta primer mix, a second PCR ran for 7 to 11 cycles. One entry per CDR3 protein results from TCRdb running MiXCR on the 5' RACE reads. This sample has some 1.5 million distinct CDR3 sequences; roughly 30% occur once, and the top ten carry more than 6%. The chain has TRBV24-1 and TRBJ1-2; D is undetermined. The receptor's source is a woman younger than 45 in good health. Sequencing was carried out using blood. For the CDR3, the DNA is TGTGCCACCAGTGATTTTAACGGCTACACCTTC. Its translation: CATSDFNGYTF.